The 21 T cell receptor beta chains in this list originate from one sample, sequenced in a study of shared clonotypes between healthy human individuals. Sequencing was performed with immunoSEQ multiplex PCR; in TCRdb, only in-frame clones are kept and a portion is missing. Of over a million clones listed, more than 75% are singletons. Sequenced material: memory CD4+ T cells from PBMCs. Subset indicated: CD45RA-negative fraction. The receptors shown here come from a man aged 18 to 30 in good health. Some clones in this sample may be carry-over from other donors' samples.

This rearrangement joins TRBV9 to TRBJ1-5, with a tentative D call TRBD1 (5 bases). Trimming removed 4 bases from V and 4 bases from J, with 15 bases in between. CDR1 and CDR2 (germline): SGDLS, YYNGEE. The CDR3 extends over 15 amino acids. Here the CDR3 DNA reads TGTGCCAGCAGCAGGGGAGTAAGCGAGAATCAGCCCCAGCATTTT. Translated: CASSRGVSENQPQHF.

Many counts were recorded for this clone. This chain uses TRBV28 with TRBJ1-4, with 10 bases that match TRBD1. The junction had 7 bases not matched to a gene; V was cut back by 4 bases and J by 5 bases. This CDR3 spans 16 amino acids. Per germline, CDR1 MDHEN and CDR2 SYDVKM. DNA of the CDR3: TGTGCCAGCAGTTCGACGAGGACAGGGGGGAATGAAAAACTGTTTTTT. It is translated as CASSSTRTGGNEKLFF.

The chain couples TRBV4-2 to TRBJ2-5; TRBD2 agrees at 13 bases. Unmatched junction bases numbered 7, after V lost 4 bases and J lost 5 bases. Looked up from germline, CDR1 is LGHNA and CDR2 is YNFKEQ. This CDR3 is 16 amino acids long. CDR3 sequence: CASSPGLAGPGETQYF. Written as DNA, the CDR3 is TGTGCCAGCAGCCCGGGACTAGCGGGGCCCGGGGAGACCCAGTACTTC.

CDR3 bases: TGTGCCAGCAGTCCGGGGGACGGCCTTTATGTGTACTTC. This translates into CASSPGDGLYVYF. The chain has TRBV27 and TRBJ2-7; a weak D match, TRBD2 (6 bases). From germline, CDR1 is MNHEY and CDR2 SMNVEV (reference sequence). V lost 5 bases to trimming and J lost 12 bases, with 20 bases between them. This CDR3 comprises 13 residues.

The CDR3 here is CASSAGQGSWGNEQFF. DNA for the CDR3: TGCGCCAGCAGCGCTGGACAGGGGAGTTGGGGAAATGAGCAGTTCTTC. The chain has TRBV5-1 and TRBJ2-1, with 9 bases identical to TRBD1. The CDR3 is made up of 16 amino acids. V lost 4 bases and J lost 7; bases outside the gene matches: 12. Germline V gene sequence: CDR1 SGHRS, CDR2 YFSETQ.

Worth noting for this clone: The same CDR3 arises from other DNA sequences in this sample as well. The CDR3 nucleotides read TGTGCCAGCAGTTTTCGGGGTTTCAGCAATCAGCCCCAGCATTTT. Translated, it gives CASSFRGFSNQPQHF. The rearrangement joins TRBV28 to TRBJ1-5; no definite D call. Trimming removed 3 bases at V and 1 base at J, with 10 bases between. CDR1 and CDR2 (germline): MDHEN, SYDVKM. The CDR3 extends over 15 amino acids.

This chain connects TRBV11-1 to TRBJ2-3; either TRBD1 or TRBD2 may supply D (5 bases each). V gave up 5 bases and J gave up 6 bases, with 21 bases separating them. This CDR3 is 16 amino acids long. CDR1 and CDR2 (germline): SGHAT, FQDESV (reference sequence). The CDR3 DNA is TGTGCCAGCAGCCCCTACAAGGGACGCCCAGGCGATACGCAGTATTTT. Its protein is CASSPYKGRPGDTQYF.

The chain couples TRBV5-4 to TRBJ2-2; D remains ambiguous. The CDR3 has 13 residues. Germline V gives CDR1 SGHNT, CDR2 YYREEE (reference sequence). Trimming took off 0 bases at V and 4 bases at J, with 4 bases between the two ends. The CDR3 DNA reads TGTGCCAGCAGCTTGGGCACCACCGGGGAGCTGTTTTTT. Translated, it gives CASSLGTTGELFF.

The chain joins TRBV5-5 to TRBJ2-4; TRBD1 might be the D (6 bases). V was cut by 0 bases and J by 6 bases, with 10 bases left in between. The CDR3 runs to 14 residues. Per the germline V gene, CDR1 is SGHKS and CDR2 is YYEKEE (reference sequence). The DNA of the CDR3 is TGTGCCAGCAGCTTGGCAGGGGTCACAAACATTCAGTACTTC. Encoded protein: CASSLAGVTNIQYF. The complete variable domain, with remaining parts taken from reference TRBV5-5 and TRBJ2-4, reads DAGVTQSPTHLIKTRGQQVTLRCSPISGHKSVSWYQQVLGQGPQFIFQYYEKEERGRGNFPDRFSARQFPNYSSELNVNALLLGDSALYLCASSLAGVTNIQYFGAGTRLSVL.

This chain joins TRBV25-1 and TRBJ2-3; a possible D gene is TRBD1 (6 bases). The germline gives CDR1 MGHDK, CDR2 SYGVNS. This CDR3 has 12 amino acids. Trimming pared 6 bases from V and 4 bases from J, leaving 8 bases between. CDR3 region: CASSRGPDTQYF. DNA for the CDR3: TGTGCCAGCAGCAGGGGACCAGATACGCAGTATTTT.

This chain joins TRBV7-2 and TRBJ2-7; 8 bases match TRBD1. J lost 12 bases, V lost 6 bases, and 13 bases had no gene match. The CDR3 runs 13 residues. Per germline, CDR1 SGHTA and CDR2 FQGNSA. CDR3 region: CASSYRGSGASYF. CDR3 coding DNA: TGTGCCAGCAGTTACAGGGGGTCGGGGGCCTCGTACTTC.

In this sample, this clone turned up many times. Different DNA sequences within this sample yield the same CDR3. This chain joins TRBV29-1 and TRBJ2-3, with unresolved D. This CDR3 spans 10 amino acids. Germline V gene sequence: CDR1 SQVTM, CDR2 ANQGSEA. V lost 6 bases and J 2 bases, leaving 3 bases between the germline ends. The CDR3 DNA sequence: TGCAGCGTGGACACAGATACGCAGTATTTT. Its translation: CSVDTDTQYF.

This clone was seen once. The chain couples TRBV2 to TRBJ2-3, with 7 bases lining up with TRBD2. V lost 11 bases, J lost 4 bases, and 9 bases stayed unmatched. Germline CDR1 and CDR2: SNHLY and FYNNEI. The CDR3 loop spans 13 amino acids. Written as DNA, the CDR3 is TGTGCCGGAAGCCAGGGAGGGGCAGATACGCAGTATTTT. Encoded protein: CAGSQGGADTQYF.

V gene TRBV6-1 combines with J gene TRBJ1-2; TRBD1 is a possible D gene (6 bases). V was pared by 4 bases and J by 0 bases, with 24 bases between. Germline lookup yields CDR1 MNHNS and CDR2 SASEGT. CDR3 length: 19 amino acids. The DNA for the CDR3 is TGTGCCAGCAGTGCCCTTTCACCGGCCCCGGGGGCCCCTAACTATGGCTACACCTTC. Protein sequence: CASSALSPAPGAPNYGYTF.

This clone has just one count. One base away lies a much larger clone, so this may be a sequencing read error. This sample also contains other DNA sequences that code for the same CDR3. The CDR3 bases are TGTGCCAGCAGCCAGGGACTAGCGGGAGCAGAGACCCAGTACTTC. It is translated as CASSQGLAGAETQYF. The chain combines TRBV7-9 with TRBJ2-5, with TRBD2 identical over 14 bases. CDR1 is SEHNR, CDR2 FQNEAQ, per germline (reference sequence). After removal of 5 bases from V and 4 bases from J, the junction contained 3 bases not matched to a gene. The CDR3 covers 15 residues.

The chain combines TRBV20-1 with TRBJ2-3; the D is unclear. Germline assignment: CDR1 DFQATT and CDR2 SNEGSKA (reference sequence). CDR3 size: 10 residues. Deletions cut 5 bases from V and 7 bases from J, with 7 bases between. The CDR3 spells CSAPINTQYF. The CDR3 nucleotides are TGCAGTGCTCCCATCAATACGCAGTATTTT.

The chain combines TRBV29-1 with TRBJ2-1, with a possible D match to TRBD2 (6 bases). CDR1 SQVTM and CDR2 ANQGSEA come from the germline V gene. Trimming pared 6 bases from V and 2 bases from J, leaving 14 bases between. The CDR3 sequence is 14 residues long. CDR3: CSVALAYAYNEQFF. The CDR3 coding sequence is TGCAGCGTCGCCCTAGCGTATGCCTACAATGAGCAGTTCTTC.

J is TRBJ2-3 and V is TRBV19, with a possible D match to TRBD1 (6 bases). CDR1 and CDR2 from the germline V gene are LNHDA and SQIVND (reference sequence). Trimming removed 3 bases at V and 0 bases at J, with 13 bases between. The CDR3 covers 16 residues. The CDR3 is CASSIGGRASTDTQYF. The CDR3 coding sequence is TGTGCCAGTAGTATTGGGGGCAGGGCTAGCACAGATACGCAGTATTTT. The complete variable domain, with remaining parts taken from reference TRBV19 and TRBJ2-3, reads DGGITQSPKYLFRKEGQNVTLSCEQNLNHDAMYWYRQDPGQGLRLIYYSQIVNDFQKGDIAEGYSVSREKKESFPLTVTSAQKNPTAFYLCASSIGGRASTDTQYFGPGTRLTVL.

The chain links TRBV18 to TRBJ1-1; TRBD1 agrees at 8 bases. The length of the CDR3 is 14 residues. Unmatched junction bases numbered 6, after V lost 3 bases and J lost 6 bases. Germline V CDR1 and CDR2: KGHSH, LQKENI. CDR3 sequence: CASSPGQGGSEAFF. The CDR3 region has the DNA TGTGCCAGCTCACCCGGACAGGGCGGTTCTGAAGCTTTCTTT.

The chain joins TRBV5-1 to TRBJ2-5; D uncertain. CDR1 and CDR2 (germline): SGHRS, YFSETQ. This CDR3 comprises 14 residues. Trimming took 1 base from V and 2 from J, leaving 9 bases between them. The CDR3 DNA reads as TGCGCCAGCAGCTTGATGGCGGTACAAGAGACCCAGTACTTC. It codes for CASSLMAVQETQYF.

This clone was detected only a few times. This chain links TRBV5-4 with TRBJ1-5; weak D call: TRBD1 (5 bases). This CDR3 comprises 14 residues. CDR1 is SGHNT, CDR2 YYREEE, per germline (reference sequence). V lost 3 bases and J 2 bases, leaving 9 bases between the germline ends. CDR3 sequence reads: CASSSRDGNQPQHF. CDR3 DNA sequence: TGTGCCAGCAGCTCCCGGGACGGCAATCAGCCCCAGCATTTT.